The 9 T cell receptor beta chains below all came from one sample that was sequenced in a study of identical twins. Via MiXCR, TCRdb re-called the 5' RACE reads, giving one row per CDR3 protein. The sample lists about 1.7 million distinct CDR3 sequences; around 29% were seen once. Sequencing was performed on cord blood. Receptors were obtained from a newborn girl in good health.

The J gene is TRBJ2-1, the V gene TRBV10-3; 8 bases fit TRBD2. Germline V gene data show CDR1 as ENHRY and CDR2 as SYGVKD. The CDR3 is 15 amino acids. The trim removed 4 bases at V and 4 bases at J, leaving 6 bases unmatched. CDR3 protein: CAISGALAEYNEQFF. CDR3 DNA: TGTGCCATCAGTGGCGCACTAGCGGAGTACAATGAGCAGTTCTTC.

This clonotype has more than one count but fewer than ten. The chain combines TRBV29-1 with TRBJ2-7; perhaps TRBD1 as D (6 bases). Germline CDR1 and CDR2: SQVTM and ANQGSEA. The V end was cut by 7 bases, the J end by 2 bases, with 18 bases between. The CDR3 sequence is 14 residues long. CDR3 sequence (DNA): TGCAGCGCCATAACCGGGACAACCCCCTACGAGCAGTACTTC. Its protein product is CSAITGTTPYEQYF.

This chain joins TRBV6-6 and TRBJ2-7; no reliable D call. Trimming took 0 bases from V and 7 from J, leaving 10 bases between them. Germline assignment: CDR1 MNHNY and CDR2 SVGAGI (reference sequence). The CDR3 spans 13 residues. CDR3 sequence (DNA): TGTGCCAGCAGTTACTCTCTGGGGAATGAGCAGTACTTC. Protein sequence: CASSYSLGNEQYF.

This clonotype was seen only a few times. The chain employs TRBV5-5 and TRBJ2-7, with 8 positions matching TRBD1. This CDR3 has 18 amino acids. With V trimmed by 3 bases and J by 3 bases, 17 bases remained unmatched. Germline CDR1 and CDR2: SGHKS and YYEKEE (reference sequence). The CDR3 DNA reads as TGTGCCAGCAGCTGGGGGATCGGACAGGGATCGGCGGTCTACGAGCAGTACTTC. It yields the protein CASSWGIGQGSAVYEQYF.

The CDR3 region is CASSPLWSQSTDTQYF. In nucleotides, the CDR3 is TGTGCCAGCAGCCCCCTATGGTCGCAGAGCACAGATACGCAGTATTTT. The rearrangement joins TRBV7-2 to TRBJ2-3; D is ambiguous. Trimming pared 5 bases from V and 0 bases from J, leaving 15 bases between. Per the germline V gene, CDR1 is SGHTA and CDR2 is FQGNSA. The CDR3 covers 16 residues.

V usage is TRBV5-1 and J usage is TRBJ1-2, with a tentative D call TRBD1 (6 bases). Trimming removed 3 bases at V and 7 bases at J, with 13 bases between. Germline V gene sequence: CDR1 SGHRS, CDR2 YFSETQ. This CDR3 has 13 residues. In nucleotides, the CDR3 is TGCGCCAGCAGCTGGGACACCCTTCTTGGCTACACCTTC. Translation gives CASSWDTLLGYTF.

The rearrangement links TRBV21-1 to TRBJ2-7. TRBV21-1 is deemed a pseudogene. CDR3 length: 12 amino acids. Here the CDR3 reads CASSKTYNEQYF. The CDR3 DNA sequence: TGTGCCAGCAGCAAAACATACAATGAGCAGTACTTC.

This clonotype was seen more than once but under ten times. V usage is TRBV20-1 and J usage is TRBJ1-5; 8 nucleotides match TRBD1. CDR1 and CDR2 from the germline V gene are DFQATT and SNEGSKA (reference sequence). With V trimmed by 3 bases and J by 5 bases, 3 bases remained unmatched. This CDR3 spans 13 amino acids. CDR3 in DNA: TGCAGTGCTAGGTCACAGGGGGATCAGCCCCAGCATTTT. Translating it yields CSARSQGDQPQHF.

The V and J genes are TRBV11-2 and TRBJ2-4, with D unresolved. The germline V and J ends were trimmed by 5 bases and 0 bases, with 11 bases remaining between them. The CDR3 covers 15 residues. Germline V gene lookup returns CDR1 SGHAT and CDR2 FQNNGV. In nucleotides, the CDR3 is TGTGCCAGCAGCCCCCCTACGGTAGCCAAAAACATTCAGTACTTC. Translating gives CASSPPTVAKNIQYF.